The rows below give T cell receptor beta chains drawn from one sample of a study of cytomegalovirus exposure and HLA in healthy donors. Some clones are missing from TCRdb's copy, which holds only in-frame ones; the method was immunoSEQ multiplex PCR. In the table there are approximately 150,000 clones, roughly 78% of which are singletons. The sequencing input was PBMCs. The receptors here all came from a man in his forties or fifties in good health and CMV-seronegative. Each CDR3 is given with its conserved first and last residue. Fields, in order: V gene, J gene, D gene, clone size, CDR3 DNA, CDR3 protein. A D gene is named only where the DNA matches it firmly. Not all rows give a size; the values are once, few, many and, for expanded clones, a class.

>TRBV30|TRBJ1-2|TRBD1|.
TGTGCCTGGAGTGTACTCCGGACAGGGGGCAACTATGGCTACACCTTC
CAWSVLRTGGNYGYTF
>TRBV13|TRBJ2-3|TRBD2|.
TGTGCCAGCAGCTTAGGGGTAGCGGGAGAAACAGATACGCAGTATTTT
CASSLGVAGETDTQYF
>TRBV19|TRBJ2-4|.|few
TGTGCCAGTAGCTCCGGGACAGCAAGCGGGAACATTCAGTACTTC
CASSSGTASGNIQYF
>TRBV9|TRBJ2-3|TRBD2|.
TGTGCCAGCAGCACGGGACTAGCGGCTACAGATACGCAGTATTTT
CASSTGLAATDTQYF
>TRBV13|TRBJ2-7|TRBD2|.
TGTGCCAGCACCACTATGGGACTAGCGACTTACGAGCAGTACTTC
CASTTMGLATYEQYF
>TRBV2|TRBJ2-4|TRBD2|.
TGTGCCAGCAGGGGGACTAGCGGAACAAACAGTCAGTACTTC
CASRGTSGTNSQYF
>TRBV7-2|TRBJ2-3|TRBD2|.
TGTGCCAGCGGTAGCGGGAGGGCCGCAGATACGCAGTATTTT
CASGSGRAADTQYF
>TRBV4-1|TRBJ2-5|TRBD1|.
TGCGCCAGCAGCCAATTAACAGGGGGCGAAGAGACCCAGTACTTC
CASSQLTGGEETQYF
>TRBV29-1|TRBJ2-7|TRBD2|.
TGCAGCGCTACGGACGGGGGGGACGAGCAGTACTTC
CSATDGGDEQYF
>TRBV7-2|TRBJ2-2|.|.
TGTGCCAGCAGCCTAGACCGGGACAAGAACACCGGGGAGCTGTTTTTT
CASSLDRDKNTGELFF
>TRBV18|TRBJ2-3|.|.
TGTGCCAGCTCACTACTTGTAGATACGCAGTATTTT
CASSLLVDTQYF
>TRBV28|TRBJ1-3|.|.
TGTGCCAGCGGGACTGGGGGCTCTGGAAACACCATATATTTT
CASGTGGSGNTIYF
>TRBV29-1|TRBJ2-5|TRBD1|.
TGCAGCGCTAAGACAGGGAAAGAGACCCAGTACTTC
CSAKTGKETQYF
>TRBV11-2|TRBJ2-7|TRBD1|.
TGTGCCAGCAGCCCGGGACAGCCGTCCTACGAGCAGTACTTC
CASSPGQPSYEQYF
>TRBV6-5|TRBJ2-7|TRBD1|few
TGTGCCAGCAGTTACCAGGGGGCTGGTTCCTACGAGCAGTACTTC
CASSYQGAGSYEQYF
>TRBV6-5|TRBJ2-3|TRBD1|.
TGTGCCAGCAGGCGACAGGGGCACGGGGATACGCAGTATTTT
CASRRQGHGDTQYF
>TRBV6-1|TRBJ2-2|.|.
TGTGCCAGCAGTGAAAACGGCGGGGCCGGGGAGCTGTTTTTT
CASSENGGAGELFF
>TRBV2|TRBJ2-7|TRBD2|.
TGTGCCAGCAGACCCCTAATTGCAGGACTAGCGGGGGGCTACGAGCAGTACTTC
CASRPLIAGLAGGYEQYF
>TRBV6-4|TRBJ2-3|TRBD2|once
TGTGCCAGCAGCGCCGGGACTAGCGACACAGATACGCAGTATTTT
CASSAGTSDTDTQYF
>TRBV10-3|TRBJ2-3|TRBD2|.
TGTGCCATCAGTCGAACGCCACTAGCGGAGAGCACAGATACGCAGTATTTT
CAISRTPLAESTDTQYF
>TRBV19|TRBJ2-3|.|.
TGTGCCAGTAGTACCAGGCCCACAGATACGCAGTATTTT
CASSTRPTDTQYF
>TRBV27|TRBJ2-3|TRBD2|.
TGTGCCAGCAGTGCGGGGGGAGTCGGTGGAGATACGCAGTATTTT
CASSAGGVGGDTQYF
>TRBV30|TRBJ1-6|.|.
TGTGCCTGGAGGCCCCGACCCCCAGGGAGGGATAATTCACCCCTCCACTTT
CAWRPRPPGRDNSPLHF
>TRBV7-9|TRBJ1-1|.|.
TGTGCCAGCAGCCCTCGTGTTGGGAGGGGCACTGAAGCTTTCTTT
CASSPRVGRGTEAFF